This T cell receptor (beta chain) was recorded in a study of regulatory T cells in long-lasting Graves disease. Looking at the study overall: Graves' cases, newly diagnosed, had used antithyroid drugs under 3 months.

The time point here: newly diagnosed GD, antithyroid drugs for less than 3 months. Making the TCR library involved RNA that had been extracted from PBMCs. This clonotype was seen ten or more times. According to the study, TCR beta libraries were built with iRepertoire HTBI primers and CDR3-region Arm-PCR. MiXCR, run by TCRdb on the multiplex PCR reads, gives a single entry per CDR3 protein. Of under 250,000 distinct CDR3 sequences in the sample, roughly 18% were seen once. These data also featured in a second study, about T cells in Graves' hyperthyroidism and ophthalmopathy. That work contributes: Graves' hyperthyroidism is called stable when ophthalmopathy does not progress within 18 months. Ophthalmopathy was distinguished from stable hyperthyroidism by 13 V-J signatures.

This TCR derives from a woman aged 25 to 39 with Graves disease. The input for sequencing was peripheral blood mononuclear cells (PBMCs), taken at new diagnosis, from a patient treated with antithyroid drugs.

Here the CDR3 reads CASSAGDSYNEQFF. CDR3 bases: TGTGCCAGTAGTGCCGGAGACTCCTACAATGAGCAGTTCTTC. J is TRBJ2-1 and V is TRBV19; D unclear. CDR1 is LNHDA, CDR2 SQIVND, per germline (reference sequence). The V end was cut by 5 bases, the J end by 0 bases, with 8 bases between. The CDR3 consists of 14 residues.